This record covers a single T cell receptor beta chain. Which antigen it targets is not known. One base away there is no much larger clone; base qualities are not given. The CDR3 has 16 amino acids, counting the end cysteine and phenylalanine. Solely the CDR3 DNA is kept, with 48 bases framed from the first base. Trimming takes 3 bases off V and 5 bases off J; junction bases not matched to a gene: 3. Based on the germline V gene, the CDR1 and CDR2 sequences are WSHSY and SAAADI. The data are from a study of blood T cells in healthy people across ages (dated by TCRdb to between 2014 and 2016). About the investigation overall: Template switching captured roughly one uniquely barcoded TCR beta cDNA molecule per two T cells in model experiments. The study measured age-related changes in TCR beta repertoire diversity using deep sequencing normalized with unique cDNA molecular identifiers. The donors were split into four age groups: young (average approximately 16 years), middle-aged (39), aged (62) and long-lived (over 80). To avoid experimental bias, donors of different ages were randomly spread across the sequencing lanes. The study analyzed two additional independent replicas of 1 million unique cDNA reads from the same blood draw for two donors, one aged 18 to 30 and one aged 80 or older. Broader findings and caveats from the paper: Estimates of total diversity from one million sequenced T cells were regarded as lower bounds and underestimates. Observed TCR beta diversity correlated strongly with the percentage of naive T cells measured by flow cytometry. As age increased, observed TCR beta diversity per million T cells dropped in a roughly linear way, and a significant reduction was already evident by age roughly 36. Because the CMV infection status of the donors was unknown, age-related changes in expanded clonotypes may potentially have been confounded. Conclusive comparison of naive and antigen-experienced compartments was prevented by the profiling of bulk unsorted PBMCs. Compared with the aged group, the long-lived group had more naive CD4+ T cells, fewer expanded clones and increased TCR diversity, a pattern suggesting age selection.

The donors were some 36 Caucasian individuals from Russia, aged 6 to 90 years, who were systemically healthy. Each donor gave approximately 9.4 milliliters of peripheral blood, drawn into EDTA-treated Vacutainer tubes. PBMCs were isolated by Ficoll-Paque density-gradient centrifugation, with at least 6.5 million obtained per sample. Trizol reagent was used to extract total RNA from the PBMCs, yielding at least 5.5 micrograms per sample. For every donor, an aliquot of PBMCs went through flow cytometry to measure the percentages of naive CD45RAhigh/CD27high T cells. Receptors were amplified or captured by 5' RACE. Sequencing was performed on an Illumina HiSeq 2500. The second PCR ran for about 6 to 12 cycles and used a J-beta primer mix along with a sample-barcoded 5' primer. A template-switch 5' adaptor carrying 12 random nucleotides introduced a unique molecular identifier onto each TCR beta cDNA molecule. Each sample yielded at least 3 million CDR3-containing paired-end reads. The Mint cDNA synthesis kit, primed by a TRBC-specific oligonucleotide, was used to synthesize first-strand cDNA from all RNA. Following uracil-DNA glycosylase treatment, all cDNA underwent a first 18-cycle PCR with the universal primers M1SS and BC2_uni_R. For the original study's pipeline: For normalization, 1 million high-quality reads were randomly selected from each sample, with every read carrying a distinct molecular identifier. Reads sharing molecular identifiers were discarded rather than binned into consensus sequences. MiTCR, with a Q25 quality threshold and the strictest error-elimination algorithm, was used for CDR3 identification, clonotype clustering and error correction. A nonparametric unseen species model using Euler transformation provided a lower-bound estimate of total TCR beta diversity. TCRdb handled the public reads itself, with Q25 trimming in fastp and clone calling in MiXCR, and kept productive beta chains. Entries that share a CDR3 protein sequence are merged under the most common genes and DNA. TCRdb, rather than the study authors, made the V and J calls. Counted in this sample were around 800,000 distinct CDR3 sequences; about half of them appeared once. The top ten hold around 18% of the sample.

The rearrangement joined TRBV10-2 to TRBJ2-1, with 14 bases aligning to TRBD2. The sequencing sample was made of blood. The clonotype was recovered from a man at least 80 years old in good health. The CDR3 has the sequence CASSDWTSGRHNEQFF. The bases read TGCGCCAGCAGTGATTGGACTAGCGGGAGGCACAATGAGCAGTTCTTC.